The source of this T cell receptor (beta chain) is a study of blood T cell repertoires in COVID-19. At the level of the study: Material from acute and convalescent COVID-19 was sourced from the United States, Italy and Spain. The analysed material was cDNA or gDNA that came from T cells, B-cell-depleted T cells, or PBMCs.

In the source study's methods: How many nucleated cells were present was estimated from reference gene primer amplification. Profiling relied on immunoSEQ multiplex PCR, and the TCRdb table lists in-frame clones only, not all of them. The DNA gave D and trimming, while V, J and clone size come from that table. The data show 30,000 or so clones, around 90% seen once. The CDR3 spans 15 residues. Trimming cost V 0 bases and J 4 bases; bases outside gene matches: 3. Germline values: CDR1 SGDLS, CDR2 YYNGEE. The rearrangement uses TRBV9 and TRBJ2-1; 8 nucleotides align to TRBD1. The sample consisted of peripheral blood. The receptor's source is a man aged 55 to 70 with active COVID-19. CDR3 coding DNA: TGTGCCAGCAGCGTAGCGGGACAGGTTTACAATGAGCAGTTCTTC. This translates into CASSVAGQVYNEQFF. The complete variable domain, with remaining parts taken from reference TRBV9 and TRBJ2-1, reads DSGVTQTPKHLITATGQRVTLRCSPRSGDLSVYWYQQSLDQGLQFLIQYYNGEERAKGNILERFSAQQFPDLHSELNLSSLELGDSALYFCASSVAGQVYNEQFFGPGTRLTVL.